The 22 T cell receptor beta chains given below trace back to one sample, sequenced in a study of regulatory T cells in long-lasting Graves disease. CDR3 regions were amplified by Arm-PCR using iRepertoire HTBI primers to build TCR beta libraries. TCRdb processed the multiplex PCR reads anew with MiXCR; each CDR3 protein has one entry. The sample lists about 470,000 distinct CDR3 sequences; around 20% were seen once. Sample time point: persistent/refractory GD, antithyroid drugs over 5 years with positive TRAb. Construction of the TCR library relied on RNA isolated from PBMCs. The specimen comprised peripheral blood mononuclear cells (PBMCs), sampled when the disease was refractory, from a patient treated with antithyroid drugs. The receptor source for this set is a female donor with Graves disease.

There are many counts of this clonotype. The chain joins TRBV29-1 to TRBJ1-5; D is unclear. The CDR3 is 15 residues long. The germline V gene encodes CDR1 SQVTM and CDR2 ANQGSEA. V dropped 6 bases and J dropped 2 bases, with 17 bases sitting between them. CDR3 sequence (DNA): TGCAGCGTGACTTCCTCGACTCTGGGCAATCAGCCCCAGCATTTT. Its translation: CSVTSSTLGNQPQHF.

This clonotype was counted at least ten times. CDR3 amino acids: CASSPRLPSNTGELFF. As DNA, the CDR3 is TGTGCCAGCAGCCCCCGACTCCCATCTAACACCGGGGAGCTGTTTTTT. The J gene is TRBJ2-2, the V gene TRBV7-3; D unresolved. V lost 5 bases to trimming and J lost 2 bases, with 15 bases between them. Germline V gene lookup returns CDR1 SGHTA and CDR2 FQGTGA. The CDR3 is 16 amino acids.

This clonotype was recorded at least ten times. The chain employs TRBV11-1 and TRBJ2-7, with 10 bases fitting TRBD1. CDR1 SGHAT and CDR2 FQDESV come from the germline V gene (reference sequence). This CDR3 contains 15 residues. V gave up 3 bases and J gave up 5 bases; unmatched junction bases: 7. Here the CDR3 DNA reads TGTGCCAGCAGCTTTCCGGGACAGGGGATACACGAGCAGTACTTC. It is translated as CASSFPGQGIHEQYF.

Ten or more counts support this clonotype. V is TRBV12-3 or TRBV12-4 and J is TRBJ1-6; no clear D gene. The V gene lost 3 bases and the J gene lost 10 bases, with 13 bases spanning the gap. This CDR3 has 14 residues. CDR3 sequence: CASSFVQDGSPLHF. In DNA form, the CDR3 reads TGTGCCAGCAGTTTCGTCCAGGATGGGTCACCCCTCCACTTT.

This rearrangement joins TRBV30 to TRBJ2-5; 8 bases are a match to TRBD1. The CDR3 sequence is 15 residues long. V lost 3 bases and J lost 2; bases outside the gene matches: 8. In germline, CDR1 is GTSNPN, CDR2 SVGIG (reference sequence). This chain's CDR3 is CAWSAGQGKQETQYF. The CDR3 region has the DNA TGTGCCTGGAGCGCAGGACAGGGAAAACAAGAGACCCAGTACTTC.

In this sample, this clonotype turned up a few times. The chain carries TRBV19 and TRBJ1-5, with 9 bases fitting TRBD1. V gave up 5 bases and J gave up 2 bases; unmatched junction bases: 10. Germline CDR1 is LNHDA and CDR2 is SQIVND (reference sequence). The CDR3 totals 17 residues. CDR3 DNA: TGTGCCAGTAGTCCCACCGGACAGGGGCTCGGCAATCAGCCCCAGCATTTT. Translating it yields CASSPTGQGLGNQPQHF. Variable domain in full (rest from reference TRBV19 and TRBJ1-5): DGGITQSPKYLFRKEGQNVTLSCEQNLNHDAMYWYRQDPGQGLRLIYYSQIVNDFQKGDIAEGYSVSREKKESFPLTVTSAQKNPTAFYLCASSPTGQGLGNQPQHFGDGTRLSIL.

Points on this clonotype: A much larger clone differs by one base, so this may be a read error. V gene TRBV25-1 combines with J gene TRBJ2-2; 8 nucleotides match TRBD1. The CDR3 runs 17 residues. With 4 bases clipped from V and 3 bases from J, the junction kept 10 bases outside the gene matches. Germline CDR1 and CDR2: MGHDK and SYGVNS. The CDR3 sequence is CASSVSVRTGYTGELFF. CDR3 DNA sequence: TGTGCCAGCAGTGTTTCCGTCCGGACAGGGTACACCGGGGAGCTGTTTTTT. Together with reference TRBV25-1 and TRBJ2-2, the CDR3 gives the full variable domain: EADIYQTPRYLVIGTGKKITLECSQTMGHDKMYWYQQDPGMELHLIHYSYGVNSTEKGDLSSESTVSRIRTEHFPLTLESARPSHTSQYLCASSVSVRTGYTGELFFGEGSRLTVL.

This clonotype was picked up many times. The V gene is TRBV20-1, the J gene TRBJ2-4; D gene uncertain. From germline, CDR1 is DFQATT and CDR2 SNEGSKA (reference sequence). The CDR3 runs to 11 residues. Trimming took off 7 bases at V and 7 bases at J, with 11 bases between the two ends. As DNA, the CDR3 is TGCAGTGTGCCGTCGACGAACATTCAGTACTTC. This sequence encodes CSVPSTNIQYF.

This clonotype is a singleton in its sample. V is TRBV6-2 or TRBV6-3 and J is TRBJ2-1; 9 bases fit TRBD1. Germline assignment: CDR1 MNHEY and CDR2 SVGEGT. This CDR3 contains 20 residues. Trimming took 3 bases from V and 0 from J; bases not matched to a gene: 15. The CDR3 bases are TGTGCCAGCAGTTATAATTACCGGGACAGGGCTCTAAGCTCCTACAATGAGCAGTTCTTC. Translation: CASSYNYRDRALSSYNEQFF.

A few counts support this clonotype. The rearrangement uses TRBV27 and TRBJ1-1; D possibly corresponds to TRBD1 (6 bases). The CDR3 totals 15 residues. The germline CDR1 and CDR2 sequences are MNHEY and SMNVEV (reference sequence). The V end was cut by 6 bases, the J end by 0 bases, with 14 bases between. The CDR3, as DNA: TGTGCCAGCAGAGTTCGGGGGACAATGAACACTGAAGCTTTCTTT. Its protein is CASRVRGTMNTEAFF.

There are many counts of this clonotype. The J gene is TRBJ2-7, the V gene TRBV20-1; D is unresolved. The ends were cut back, 5 bases at V and 3 bases at J, with 14 bases in the middle. The CDR3 totals 13 residues. Germline V gene data show CDR1 as DFQATT and CDR2 as SNEGSKA (reference sequence). CDR3 sequence reads: CSASGNENYEQYF. CDR3 coding DNA: TGCAGTGCTTCCGGCAACGAGAACTACGAGCAGTACTTC.

This clonotype was observed at least ten times. This chain uses TRBV11-2 with TRBJ2-2; D remains unclear. The CDR3 totals 14 residues. The V end lost 2 bases, the J end lost 2 bases, and 6 bases lay between the germline ends. The germline CDR1 and CDR2 sequences are SGHAT and FQNNGV. In DNA, the CDR3 is TGTGCCAGCAGCTTATTGTTAAACACCGGGGAGCTGTTTTTT. This codes for CASSLLLNTGELFF.

The V call is TRBV5-1, the J call TRBJ2-7, with 16 positions matching TRBD2. The germline V gene encodes CDR1 SGHRS and CDR2 YFSETQ. The CDR3 extends over 16 amino acids. Unmatched junction bases numbered 4, after V lost 4 bases and J lost 3 bases. CDR3 in amino acids: CASSGGLAGGLYEQYF. The DNA of the CDR3 is TGCGCCAGCAGCGGGGGACTAGCGGGAGGGCTCTACGAGCAGTACTTC. Combining the CDR3 with reference TRBV5-1 and TRBJ2-7 gives the whole variable domain KAGVTQTPRYLIKTRGQQVTLSCSPISGHRSVSWYQQTPGQGLQFLFEYFSETQRNKGNFPGRFSGRQFSNSRSEMNVSTLELGDSALYLCASSGGLAGGLYEQYFGPGTRLTVT.

This clonotype appeared many times. The chain is built from TRBV28 and TRBJ2-7, with D possibly being TRBD1 or TRBD2 (5 bases each). This CDR3 has 12 residues. V lost 10 bases to trimming and J lost 1 base, with 11 bases between them. Germline values: CDR1 MDHEN, CDR2 SYDVKM. CDR3 DNA sequence: TGTGCCACCGGGGACCGTTCCTACGAGCAGTACTTC. Amino acids: CATGDRSYEQYF.

This clonotype was seen ten or more times. This chain connects TRBV6-1 to TRBJ2-5, with TRBD1 matching over 8 bases. The CDR3 length is 15 residues. Per germline, CDR1 MNHNS and CDR2 SASEGT. Losses at the gene ends were 6 bases for V and 7 bases for J; bases not matched to a gene: 13. The DNA for the CDR3 is TGTGCCAGCAGACCCGGGACAGGAAGGTCGTCGACCCAGTACTTC. This sequence encodes CASRPGTGRSSTQYF.

This clonotype was counted a few times. J is TRBJ1-2 and V is TRBV6-1; the match to TRBD1 covers 7 bases. CDR3 length equals 12 residues. In germline, CDR1 is MNHNS, CDR2 SASEGT. V shed 7 bases, J shed 7 bases, and the junction held 6 bases outside the gene matches. CDR3 nucleotides: TGTGCCAGCAAAACGACAGGGCCTGGCTACACCTTC. Translation gives CASKTTGPGYTF.

This clonotype was recorded at least ten times. The chain combines TRBV6-1 with TRBJ1-2; a weak D match, TRBD1 (6 bases). V gave up 11 bases and J gave up 4 bases, with 14 bases separating them. Germline V CDR1 and CDR2: MNHNS, SASEGT. The CDR3 runs 12 residues. The DNA for the CDR3 is TGTGCCTCCACCTCGGACAGCTATGGCTACACCTTC. Protein sequence: CASTSDSYGYTF.

This chain links TRBV15 with TRBJ1-1; 7 positions match TRBD1. V trimming: 1 base; J trimming: 2 bases; junction bases outside the gene matches: 7. In germline, CDR1 is LNHNV, CDR2 YYDKDF (reference sequence). The CDR3 sequence is 16 residues long. The CDR3 region is CATSRAGGVSNTEAFF. The DNA for the CDR3 is TGTGCCACCAGCAGAGCAGGGGGTGTTTCCAACACTGAAGCTTTCTTT.

The V and J genes are TRBV6-1 and TRBJ2-3; 12 positions agree with TRBD1. J gave up 4 bases and V 6 bases, and 8 bases lay outside the gene matches. Germline V gives CDR1 MNHNS, CDR2 SASEGT. CDR3 length equals 16 residues. CDR3 nucleotides: TGTGCCAGCAGGGAGGGACAGGGGGCTCGAGCAGATACGCAGTATTTT. Protein sequence: CASREGQGARADTQYF.

The V call is TRBV6-4, the J call TRBJ1-1; D perhaps matches TRBD1 (5 bases). The germline V gene has CDR1 MRHNA and CDR2 SNTAGT. Trimming cost V 8 bases and J 1 base, with 11 bases left between them. The CDR3 contains 13 residues. CDR3 DNA: TGTGCCAGCCGCCGGGACGGGAACACTGAAGCTTTCTTT. Its translation is CASRRDGNTEAFF.

Remarks on this clonotype: Since the CDR3 does not end with the conserved phenylalanine or tryptophan, this likely comes from a read error. This chain uses TRBV2 with TRBJ2-7; a weak D match, TRBD2 (5 bases). From germline, CDR1 is SNHLY and CDR2 FYNNEI. V dropped 1 base and J dropped 2 bases, with 9 bases sitting between them. This CDR3 spans 14 amino acids. CDR3 coding DNA: TGTGCCAGCAGTGAAGGCGGGCTACCCTACGAGCAGTACTCC. It yields the protein CASSEGGLPYEQYS.

This clonotype was recorded many times. The chain recombines TRBV12-3 or TRBV12-4 with TRBJ1-1; maybe TRBD1 (6 bases). V lost 5 bases to trimming and J lost 5 bases, with 15 bases between them. The CDR3 is 14 residues long. The CDR3 sequence is CASSPRGGLTEAFF. CDR3 nucleotides: TGTGCCAGCAGTCCCAGGGGAGGTTTAACTGAAGCTTTCTTT.